This T cell receptor (beta chain) was identified in a study of response to subunit inactivated influenza vaccine. Germline loops: CDR1 MNHEY, CDR2 SMNVEV (reference sequence). This CDR3 comprises 14 residues. The V gene lost 3 bases and the J gene lost 4 bases, with 12 bases spanning the gap. TCRdb re-derived calls from the RT-PCR reads in MiXCR, one entry per CDR3 protein. The sample lists approximately 530,000 distinct CDR3 sequences; around 8% were seen once. Findings and limits, study-wide: That few new T cells are recruited by each seasonal influenza vaccination was the authors' suggestion.

About this clonotype: What it recognizes is unknown.

The chain employs TRBV27 and TRBJ1-1, with TRBD1 as a possible D gene (5 bases). The clonotype comes from a man aged 50-75 years who received an inactivated influenza vaccine. This specimen was PBMCs from blood, taken approximately 25 months after vaccination. The CDR3 DNA is TGTGCCAGCAGTTTCCGACAGCCGGCCACTGAAGCTTTCTTT. It translates to CASSFRQPATEAFF.